This T cell receptor beta chain emerged from a study of blood T cell repertoires in COVID-19. The wider study: Italy, Spain and the United States were the sources of the convalescent and acute COVID-19 samples. Sample material is recorded as cDNA or gDNA derived from T cells, B-cell-depleted T cells, or PBMCs.

Looked up from germline, CDR1 is MNHEY and CDR2 is SMNVEV (reference sequence). CDR3 size: 15 residues. V lost 6 bases, J lost 11 bases, and 23 bases lay in between. Authors' data handling: Amplified reference gene primers provided the basis for estimating nucleated cell counts. Some clones are missing from TCRdb's copy, which holds only in-frame ones; the method was immunoSEQ multiplex PCR. That table furnishes V, J and clone size, whereas the DNA furnished D and trimming. The sample holds tens of thousands of clones; approximately 91% are singletons and the top ten take less than 2%. This clonotype originated in a human donor in a cohort sampled during active COVID-19. The sample was peripheral blood. The chain is built from TRBV27 and TRBJ1-5; D perhaps matches TRBD1 (5 bases). CDR3 region: CASRLSGGAQGAQHF. For the CDR3, the DNA is TGTGCCAGCAGGTTGTCGGGGGGAGCCCAAGGGGCCCAGCATTTT.